A selection of T cell receptor beta chains follows, all from one sample in a study of T cell responses to AZD1222 COVID-19 vaccine. TCRdb's table, derived via immunoSEQ multiplex PCR, lists solely in-frame clones and lacks some. The sample contains about 170,000 clones, 75% to 90% of which appear only once. The sample was peripheral blood, taken 28 days after the second dose of the MenACWY control vaccine. These receptors were collected from an adult who received the MenACWY meningococcal vaccine as a control. Each CDR3 is given with its conserved first and last residue. Fields, in order: D gene, J gene, clone size, V gene, CDR3 DNA, CDR3 protein. D genes are given only for firm matches. The listing skips clone size in some rows; elsewhere it reads once, few, many or a size class.

D: TRBD1
J: TRBJ1-4
size: .
V: TRBV3-1/TRBV3-2
DNA: TGTGCCAGCAGCCAAAGACAGGGTGGGAGTGAAAAACTGTTTTTT
CDR3: CASSQRQGGSEKLFF

D: TRBD2
J: TRBJ2-7
size: .
V: TRBV7-9
DNA: TGTGCCAGCAGCTACTCCTCCGGGGGGGAGCAGTACTTC
CDR3: CASSYSSGGEQYF

D: .
J: TRBJ1-2
size: .
V: TRBV29-1
DNA: TGCAGCGTTGTCGCAGGGATGGGCAACTATGGCTACACCTTC
CDR3: CSVVAGMGNYGYTF

D: .
J: TRBJ1-1
size: .
V: TRBV12-3/TRBV12-4
DNA: TGTGCCAGCAGTTTATACTACACTGAAGCTTTCTTT
CDR3: CASSLYYTEAFF

D: TRBD1
J: TRBJ2-1
size: .
V: TRBV30
DNA: TGTGCCTGGAGTTCGGGACAGGGATCCTACAATGAGCAGTTCTTC
CDR3: CAWSSGQGSYNEQFF

D: .
J: TRBJ2-4
size: once
V: TRBV5-4
DNA: TGTGCCAGCAGCCCGGAAGGGCTAGCCAAAAACATTCAGTACTTC
CDR3: CASSPEGLAKNIQYF

D: TRBD2
J: TRBJ2-2
size: .
V: TRBV19
DNA: TGTGCCAGTAGTAGGGTACTAGCGGGAGGGACCGGGGAGCTGTTTTTT
CDR3: CASSRVLAGGTGELFF

D: .
J: TRBJ1-1
size: few
V: TRBV18
DNA: TGTGCCAGCTCACCAGGAACTGGGTTTGGAGCTTTCTTT
CDR3: CASSPGTGFGAFF

D: TRBD2
J: TRBJ2-2
size: .
V: TRBV4-3
DNA: TGCGCCAGCAGCCAAGCGAATAGTCTAGCGGGAGACTACACCGGGGAGCTGTTTTTT
CDR3: CASSQANSLAGDYTGELFF

D: .
J: TRBJ1-6
size: few
V: TRBV5-5
DNA: TGTGCCAGCAGCTTGACCTACTCTGGCACCTATAATTCACCCCTCCACTTT
CDR3: CASSLTYSGTYNSPLHF

D: .
J: TRBJ1-2
size: .
V: TRBV3-1/TRBV3-2
DNA: TGTGCCAGCAGCCAGGAGTCGACAGGAAACTATGGCTACACCTTC
CDR3: CASSQESTGNYGYTF

D: .
J: TRBJ2-7
size: .
V: TRBV5-4
DNA: TGTGCCAGCAGCTTGTCGCCGTATTACGAGCAGTACTTC
CDR3: CASSLSPYYEQYF

D: TRBD2
J: TRBJ2-3
size: .
V: TRBV3-1/TRBV3-2
DNA: TGTGCCAGCAGCCCTTCTTGTGCACTAGCGCGGACAGATACGCAGTATTTT
CDR3: CASSPSCALARTDTQYF

D: .
J: TRBJ2-2
size: .
V: TRBV27
DNA: TGTGCCAGCAGTCCTTCCCGCCCCCACGGGGAGCTGTTTTTT
CDR3: CASSPSRPHGELFF

D: .
J: TRBJ2-4
size: .
V: TRBV11-3
DNA: TGTGCCAGCAGCTCAACCGGGACGGGAAACATTCAGTACTTC
CDR3: CASSSTGTGNIQYF

D: .
J: TRBJ2-7
size: .
V: TRBV28
DNA: TGTGCCAGCAGTTTAGCAGGGGCTGGGAACGAGCAGTACTTC
CDR3: CASSLAGAGNEQYF

D: .
J: TRBJ2-7
size: .
V: TRBV4-2
DNA: TGTGCCAGCAGCCAAGGCCCTAGCAGGGGCTACGAGCAGTACTTC
CDR3: CASSQGPSRGYEQYF

D: .
J: TRBJ1-4
size: .
V: TRBV28
DNA: TGTGCCAGCAGCTCTCTTCATGGTTCGGGGGGTGAAAAACTGTTTTTT
CDR3: CASSSLHGSGGEKLFF

D: .
J: TRBJ1-1
size: few
V: TRBV24-1
DNA: TGTGCCACCAGGGACACCATGAACACTGAAGCTTTCTTT
CDR3: CATRDTMNTEAFF

D: .
J: TRBJ2-7
size: .
V: TRBV5-1
DNA: TGCGCCAGCAGAGGGCTGAGCTCCTACGAGCAGTACTTC
CDR3: CASRGLSSYEQYF

D: .
J: TRBJ1-4
size: .
V: TRBV5-4
DNA: TGTGCCAGCAGCTTGGCTAATCCGAGGGGTGAAAAACTGTTTTTT
CDR3: CASSLANPRGEKLFF

D: TRBD1
J: TRBJ1-4
size: .
V: TRBV7-9
DNA: TGTGCCAGCAGCGACAGGGGACGGAATGAAAAACTGTTTTTT
CDR3: CASSDRGRNEKLFF

D: TRBD1
J: TRBJ2-7
size: .
V: TRBV6-5
DNA: TGTGCCAGCAGGGCGACAGGGGGCTCCTACGAGCAGTACTTC
CDR3: CASRATGGSYEQYF

D: .
J: TRBJ2-3
size: .
V: TRBV3-1/TRBV3-2
DNA: TGTGCCAGCAGCCGAGCGCAGATTAGCACAGATACGCAGTATTTT
CDR3: CASSRAQISTDTQYF

D: .
J: TRBJ2-7
size: .
V: TRBV5-1
DNA: TGCGCCAGCAGCTTGTGGACGCCGACCTCCTACGAGCAGTACTTC
CDR3: CASSLWTPTSYEQYF

D: .
J: TRBJ2-4
size: .
V: TRBV18
DNA: TGTGCCAGCTCAACTGAAGCCAAAAACATTCAGTACTTC
CDR3: CASSTEAKNIQYF

D: .
J: TRBJ1-4
size: .
V: TRBV3-1/TRBV3-2
DNA: TGTGCCAGCAGCACCACCGCGGGGGGAGAAAAACTGTTTTTT
CDR3: CASSTTAGGEKLFF

D: .
J: TRBJ1-5
size: .
V: TRBV6-5
DNA: TGTGCCAGCAGTTCTGGGGGCGGAAATCAGCCCCAGCATTTT
CDR3: CASSSGGGNQPQHF

D: .
J: TRBJ2-7
size: .
V: TRBV9
DNA: TGTGCCAGCAGCCCGAGTAGTGGGGCAGCCCCCTACGAGCAGTACTTC
CDR3: CASSPSSGAAPYEQYF

D: TRBD1
J: TRBJ1-1
size: .
V: TRBV29-1
DNA: TGCAGCGCAGGGACAGGGCCCACTGAAGCTTTCTTT
CDR3: CSAGTGPTEAFF

D: .
J: TRBJ1-4
size: .
V: TRBV5-1
DNA: TGCGCCAGCAGCTTTGACCCGCTGGAAAAACTGTTTTTT
CDR3: CASSFDPLEKLFF

D: .
J: TRBJ1-2
size: .
V: TRBV18
DNA: TGTGCCAGCTCTCCATTGGGACAAAATAACTATGGCTACACCTTC
CDR3: CASSPLGQNNYGYTF

D: TRBD1
J: TRBJ1-5
size: once
V: TRBV28
DNA: TGTGCCAGCAGAGCGGGACAGCCTAGTAATCAGCCCCAGCATTTT
CDR3: CASRAGQPSNQPQHF

D: TRBD1
J: TRBJ1-1
size: once
V: TRBV11-2
DNA: TGTGCCAGCAGCGGAGGGACAGGGACTGAAGCTTTCTTT
CDR3: CASSGGTGTEAFF

D: .
J: TRBJ1-5
size: .
V: TRBV9
DNA: TGTGCCAGCAGCCAACAGGCGTATAGCAATCAGCCCCAGCATTTT
CDR3: CASSQQAYSNQPQHF

D: TRBD1
J: TRBJ2-2
size: .
V: TRBV19
DNA: TGTGCCAGTAGTATAGGGACAGGGGGGAACACCGGGGAGCTGTTTTTT
CDR3: CASSIGTGGNTGELFF

D: TRBD1
J: TRBJ1-1
size: .
V: TRBV7-2
DNA: TGTGCCAGCAGCTTGGACAGGCTAAGCGCTGAAGCTTTCTTT
CDR3: CASSLDRLSAEAFF

D: TRBD1
J: TRBJ2-2
size: .
V: TRBV15
DNA: TGTGCCACCAGCAGAGAGGCCAGGGGGCCCGGGGAGCTGTTTTTT
CDR3: CATSREARGPGELFF

D: TRBD1
J: TRBJ1-2
size: .
V: TRBV29-1
DNA: TGCAGCGCCTCAGGACAGGGCTATGGCTACACCTTC
CDR3: CSASGQGYGYTF

D: .
J: TRBJ1-2
size: .
V: TRBV19
DNA: TGTGCCAGTAGTTTCGCACAGGGTAACTATGGCTACACCTTC
CDR3: CASSFAQGNYGYTF

D: TRBD1
J: TRBJ1-5
size: once
V: TRBV7-2
DNA: TGTGCCAGCAGCTTGGGACAGGGTCCTAATCAGCCCCAGCATTTT
CDR3: CASSLGQGPNQPQHF

D: TRBD2
J: TRBJ2-3
size: .
V: TRBV24-1
DNA: TGTGCCACCAGTGACGAAACGCGGGGGGATACGCAGTATTTT
CDR3: CATSDETRGDTQYF

D: .
J: TRBJ2-7
size: .
V: TRBV10-3
DNA: TGTGCCATCAGTGAGACAGTTTCCTACGAGCAGTACTTC
CDR3: CAISETVSYEQYF

D: TRBD1
J: TRBJ1-5
size: .
V: TRBV19
DNA: TGTGCCAGTAGTGCAAAGGACAGGGGGAATCAGCCCCAGCATTTT
CDR3: CASSAKDRGNQPQHF

D: .
J: TRBJ1-5
size: .
V: TRBV6-6
DNA: TGTGCCAGCAGTCCCAGGGGGCCCCAGCATTTT
CDR3: CASSPRGPQHF

D: .
J: TRBJ1-2
size: .
V: TRBV2
DNA: TGTGCCAGCAGTGGTACAGGGTCAAGTTATGGCTACACCTTC
CDR3: CASSGTGSSYGYTF

D: .
J: TRBJ1-2
size: few
V: TRBV28
DNA: TGTGCCAGCGAAAAAGGGGACCACTATGGCTACACCTTC
CDR3: CASEKGDHYGYTF

D: TRBD1
J: TRBJ2-2
size: .
V: TRBV5-4
DNA: TGTGCCAGCAGCTTTGACAGGGCGTCCGGGGAGCTGTTTTTT
CDR3: CASSFDRASGELFF

D: TRBD1
J: TRBJ1-1
size: .
V: TRBV9
DNA: TGTGCCAGCAGCGGAGGGACAGGGGGCATGAACACTGAAGCTTTCTTT
CDR3: CASSGGTGGMNTEAFF

D: .
J: TRBJ2-7
size: few
V: TRBV7-8
DNA: TGTGCCAGCAGCTTAACTAGGCAATACGAGCAGTACTTC
CDR3: CASSLTRQYEQYF

D: TRBD1
J: TRBJ1-3
size: .
V: TRBV10-2
DNA: TGCGCCAGCAGTACAACATGGACAGGGAGATCTGGAAACACCATATATTTT
CDR3: CASSTTWTGRSGNTIYF

D: .
J: TRBJ2-7
size: .
V: TRBV28
DNA: TGTGCCAGCAGTCCCCGAACTTGGTACTCCTACGAGCAGTACTTC
CDR3: CASSPRTWYSYEQYF

D: .
J: TRBJ1-6
size: .
V: TRBV3-1/TRBV3-2
DNA: TGTGCCAGCAAGAAGCACCTCAGGCCCTATAATTCACCCCTCCACTTT
CDR3: CASKKHLRPYNSPLHF

D: .
J: TRBJ1-2
size: .
V: TRBV7-2
DNA: TGTGCCAGCAGCTTAGAAGTGCGGGGGGGAGGCTATGGCTACACCTTC
CDR3: CASSLEVRGGGYGYTF